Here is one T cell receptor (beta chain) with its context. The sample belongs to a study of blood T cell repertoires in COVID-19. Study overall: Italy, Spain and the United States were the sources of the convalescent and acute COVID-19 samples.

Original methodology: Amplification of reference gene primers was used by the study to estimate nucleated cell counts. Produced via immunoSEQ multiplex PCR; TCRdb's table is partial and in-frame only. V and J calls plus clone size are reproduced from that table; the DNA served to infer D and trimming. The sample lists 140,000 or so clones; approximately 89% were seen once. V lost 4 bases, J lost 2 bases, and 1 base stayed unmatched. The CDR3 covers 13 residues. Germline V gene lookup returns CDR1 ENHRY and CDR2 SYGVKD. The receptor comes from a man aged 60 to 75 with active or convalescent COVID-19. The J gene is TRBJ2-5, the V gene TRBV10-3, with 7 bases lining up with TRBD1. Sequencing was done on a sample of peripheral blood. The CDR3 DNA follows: TGTGCCATCAGTGCAGGGGGTCAAGAGACCCAGTACTTC. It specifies CAISAGGQETQYF.